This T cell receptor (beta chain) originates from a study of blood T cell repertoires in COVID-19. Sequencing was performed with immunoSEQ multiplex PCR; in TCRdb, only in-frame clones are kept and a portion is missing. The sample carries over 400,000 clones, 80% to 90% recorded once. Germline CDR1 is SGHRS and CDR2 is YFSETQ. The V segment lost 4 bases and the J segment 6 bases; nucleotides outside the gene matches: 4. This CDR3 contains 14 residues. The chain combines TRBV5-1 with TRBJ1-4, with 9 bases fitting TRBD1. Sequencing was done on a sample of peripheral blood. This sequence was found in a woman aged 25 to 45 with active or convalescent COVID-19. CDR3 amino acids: CASSGQGLDEKLFF. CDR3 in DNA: TGCGCCAGCAGCGGACAGGGGTTGGATGAAAAACTGTTTTTT.